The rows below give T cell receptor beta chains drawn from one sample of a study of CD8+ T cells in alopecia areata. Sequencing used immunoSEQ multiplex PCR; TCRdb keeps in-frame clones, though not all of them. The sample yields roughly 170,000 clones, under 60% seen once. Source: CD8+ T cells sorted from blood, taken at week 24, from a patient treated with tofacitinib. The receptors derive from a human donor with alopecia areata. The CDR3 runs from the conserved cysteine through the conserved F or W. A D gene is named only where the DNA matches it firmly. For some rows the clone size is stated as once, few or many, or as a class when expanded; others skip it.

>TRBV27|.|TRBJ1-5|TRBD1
CASSYSGGTQPQHF
TGTGCCAGCAGTTACTCAGGGGGGACTCAGCCCCAGCATTTT
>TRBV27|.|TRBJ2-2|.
CASYATAEGIGELFF
TGTGCCAGCTATGCAACGGCGGAGGGCATCGGGGAGCTGTTTTTT
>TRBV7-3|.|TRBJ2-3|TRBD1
CASSSTGGSTDTQYF
TGTGCCAGCAGCTCTACAGGGGGGAGCACAGATACGCAGTATTTT
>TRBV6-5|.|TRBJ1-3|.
CASSVSGGGGNTIYF
TGTGCCAGCAGCGTGTCTGGGGGCGGCGGAAACACCATATATTTT
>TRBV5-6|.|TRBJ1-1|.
CASSFGAGTEAFF
TGTGCCAGCAGCTTTGGTGCGGGAACTGAAGCTTTCTTT
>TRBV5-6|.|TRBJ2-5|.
CASSFIGGGRETQYF
TGTGCCAGCAGCTTTATAGGGGGCGGGAGAGAGACCCAGTACTTC
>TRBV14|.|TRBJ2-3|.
CASSLGLMPVADTQYF
TGTGCCAGCAGCTTAGGCCTAATGCCGGTCGCGGATACGCAGTATTTT
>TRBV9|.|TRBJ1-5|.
CASSESGNQPQHF
TGTGCCAGCAGCGAATCGGGCAATCAGCCCCAGCATTTT
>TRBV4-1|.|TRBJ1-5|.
CASSQVFPQTVQPQHF
TGCGCCAGCAGCCAAGTTTTCCCACAGACAGTCCAGCCCCAGCATTTT
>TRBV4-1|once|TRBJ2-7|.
CASSHTGPTLTTYYEQYF
TGCGCCAGCAGCCACACAGGTCCCACCCTAACAACATACTACGAGCAGTACTTC
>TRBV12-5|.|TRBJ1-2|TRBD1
CASGLGTGTGGDGYTF
TGTGCTAGTGGTTTGGGCACCGGGACAGGGGGCGATGGCTACACCTTC
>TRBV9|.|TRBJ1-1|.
CASSVRQAMNTEAFF
TGTGCCAGCAGCGTAAGGCAGGCCATGAACACTGAAGCTTTCTTT
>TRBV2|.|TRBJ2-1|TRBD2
CASRGGSSYNEQFF
TGTGCCAGCAGGGGGGGGAGCTCCTACAATGAGCAGTTCTTC
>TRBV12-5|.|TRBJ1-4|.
CASEGVPGEKLFF
TGTGCTAGTGAGGGTGTGCCTGGTGAAAAACTGTTTTTT
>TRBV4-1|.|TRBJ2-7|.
CASSQVSLREQYF
TGCGCCAGCAGCCAAGTTTCGTTGAGAGAGCAGTACTTC
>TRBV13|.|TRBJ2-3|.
CASSPTQADTQYF
TGTGCCAGCAGCCCGACCCAGGCAGATACGCAGTATTTT
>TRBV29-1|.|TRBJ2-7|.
CSVQRQSPGEQYF
TGCAGCGTCCAAAGACAGTCCCCGGGCGAGCAGTACTTC
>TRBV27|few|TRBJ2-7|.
CASSLSTGNYEQYF
TGTGCCAGCAGTTTATCGACAGGCAACTACGAGCAGTACTTC
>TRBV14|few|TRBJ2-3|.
CASRLTGTQYF
TGTGCCAGCAGGTTAACTGGTACGCAGTATTTT
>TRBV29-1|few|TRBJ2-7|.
CSVEMGASYEQYF
TGCAGCGTTGAGATGGGGGCCTCCTACGAGCAGTACTTC
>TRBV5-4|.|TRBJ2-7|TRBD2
CASSLLASGGSYEQYF
TGTGCCAGCAGCTTGCTAGCTAGCGGGGGATCCTACGAGCAGTACTTC
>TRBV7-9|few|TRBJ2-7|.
CASSSRSYEQYF
TGTGCCAGCAGCTCAAGATCCTACGAGCAGTACTTC
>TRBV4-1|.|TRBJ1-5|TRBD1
CASSPGTDQPQHF
TGCGCCAGCAGCCCCGGGACAGATCAGCCCCAGCATTTT
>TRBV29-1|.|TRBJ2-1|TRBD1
CSPSLGTGVYNEQFF
TGCAGCCCGTCCCTGGGGACAGGGGTTTACAATGAGCAGTTCTTC
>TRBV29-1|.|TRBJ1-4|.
CSVAGSSATNEKLFF
TGCAGTGTTGCGGGGTCGAGTGCAACTAATGAAAAACTGTTTTTT
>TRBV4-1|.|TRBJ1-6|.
CASSQDFAERNSPLHF
TGCGCCAGCAGCCAAGATTTTGCGGAGAGAAATTCACCCCTCCACTTT
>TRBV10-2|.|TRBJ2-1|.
CASEYGDNEQFF
TGCGCCAGCGAGTACGGAGACAATGAGCAGTTCTTC
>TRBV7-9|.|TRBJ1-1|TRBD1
CASSFRQGDEAFF
TGTGCCAGCAGCTTCCGACAGGGTGATGAAGCTTTCTTT
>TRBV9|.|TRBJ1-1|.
CASSEGGGMNTEAFF
TGTGCCAGCAGCGAGGGGGGCGGGATGAACACTGAAGCTTTCTTT
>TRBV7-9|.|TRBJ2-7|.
CASSLAGGNYEQYF
TGTGCCAGCAGCTTAGCGGGCGGCAACTACGAGCAGTACTTC
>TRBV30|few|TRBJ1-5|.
CAWSVPTGSNQPQHF
TGTGCCTGGAGTGTACCGACAGGCAGCAATCAGCCCCAGCATTTT
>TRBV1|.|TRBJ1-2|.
CTSKGTYGYTF
TGCACCAGCAAAGGGACCTATGGCTACACCTTC
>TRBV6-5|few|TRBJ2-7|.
CASSFSGGYEQYF
TGTGCCAGCAGTTTCTCGGGCGGATACGAGCAGTACTTC
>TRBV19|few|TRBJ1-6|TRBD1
CASTTGLLSPLHF
TGTGCCAGCACGACAGGGCTTCTTTCACCCCTCCACTTT
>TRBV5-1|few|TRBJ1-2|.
CASSPGYGYTF
TGCGCCAGCAGCCCCGGATATGGCTACACCTTC
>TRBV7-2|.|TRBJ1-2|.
CASSLAGGIVDTF
TGTGCCAGCAGCTTAGCTGGGGGAATCGTCGACACCTTC
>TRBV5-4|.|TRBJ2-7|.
CASSLVGGGSHYSYEQYF
TGTGCCAGCAGCTTGGTCGGAGGGGGCTCCCACTACTCCTACGAGCAGTACTTC
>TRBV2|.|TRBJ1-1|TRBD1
CASSAADRGTEAFF
TGTGCCAGCAGTGCCGCTGACAGGGGCACTGAAGCTTTCTTT
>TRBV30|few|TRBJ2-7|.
CAWSGSYEQYF
TGTGCCTGGAGTGGCAGCTACGAGCAGTACTTC
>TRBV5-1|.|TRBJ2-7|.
CASSNSYEQYF
TGCGCCAGCAGTAACAGCTACGAGCAGTACTTC
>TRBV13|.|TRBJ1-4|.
CASSLGRATNEKLFF
TGTGCCAGCAGCTTAGGCCGAGCAACTAATGAAAAACTGTTTTTT
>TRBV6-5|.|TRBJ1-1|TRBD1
CASSTGDTEAFF
TGTGCCAGCAGTACAGGGGACACTGAAGCTTTCTTT